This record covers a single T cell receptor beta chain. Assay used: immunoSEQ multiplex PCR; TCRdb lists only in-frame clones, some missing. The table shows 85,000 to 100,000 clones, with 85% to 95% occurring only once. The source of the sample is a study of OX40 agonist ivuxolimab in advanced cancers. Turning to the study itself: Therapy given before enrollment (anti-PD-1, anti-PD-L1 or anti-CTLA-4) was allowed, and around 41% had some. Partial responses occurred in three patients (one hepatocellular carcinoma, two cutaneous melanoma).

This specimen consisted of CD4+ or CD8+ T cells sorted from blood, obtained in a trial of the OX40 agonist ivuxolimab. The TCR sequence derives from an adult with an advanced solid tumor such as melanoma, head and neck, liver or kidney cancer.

The CDR3 nucleotides read TGTGCCAGCAGTTACTCGGGGGAGCCTTACGAGCAGTACTTC. Translated: CASSYSGEPYEQYF. This chain uses TRBV6-5 with TRBJ2-7, with D perhaps being TRBD1 or TRBD2 (5 bases each). In germline, CDR1 is MNHEY, CDR2 SVGAGI. V lost 0 bases to trimming and J lost 4 bases, with 10 bases between them. This CDR3 comprises 14 residues.